These 15 T cell receptor beta chains share one sample of origin, sequenced in a study of identifying expanded T cells in peripheral blood. Measured with immunoSEQ multiplex PCR; TCRdb has only the in-frame clones, and not every one. The sample has 95,000 to 100,000 clones, roughly 87% seen once; the top ten hold 17%. Sequenced sample: blood. These TCRs come from a person aged 18 to 70 in good health.

The rearrangement joins TRBV7-9 to TRBJ1-4; unclear D gene. CDR3 size: 16 residues. The germline CDR1 and CDR2 sequences are SEHNR and FQNEAQ (reference sequence). V was pared by 4 bases and J by 3 bases, with 15 bases between. CDR3 nucleotides: TGTGCCAGCAGCTCCCTAGTCTGGGCACCTAATGAAAAACTGTTTTTT. The encoded protein is CASSSLVWAPNEKLFF.

V usage is TRBV5-1 and J usage is TRBJ2-3, with D unclear. Germline CDR1 is SGHRS and CDR2 is YFSETQ. The V and J ends lost 0 bases and 0 bases respectively, with 8 bases between them. The CDR3 is made up of 15 amino acids. This CDR3 reads CASSLEGKSTDTQYF. As DNA, the CDR3 is TGCGCCAGCAGCTTGGAGGGTAAGAGCACAGATACGCAGTATTTT. Full variable domain (remainder filled in from reference TRBV5-1 and TRBJ2-3): KAGVTQTPRYLIKTRGQQVTLSCSPISGHRSVSWYQQTPGQGLQFLFEYFSETQRNKGNFPGRFSGRQFSNSRSEMNVSTLELGDSALYLCASSLEGKSTDTQYFGPGTRLTVL.

The chain joins TRBV9 to TRBJ1-6; D may be TRBD1 (6 bases). This CDR3 is built from 12 residues. V dropped 0 bases and J dropped 11 bases, with 6 bases sitting between them. CDR1 is SGDLS, CDR2 YYNGEE, per germline. Here the CDR3 reads CASSVEGAPLHF. The CDR3 coding sequence is TGTGCCAGCAGCGTAGAGGGGGCACCCCTCCACTTT. Supplemented by reference TRBV9 and TRBJ1-6, the full variable domain reads DSGVTQTPKHLITATGQRVTLRCSPRSGDLSVYWYQQSLDQGLQFLIQYYNGEERAKGNILERFSAQQFPDLHSELNLSSLELGDSALYFCASSVEGAPLHFGNGTRLTVT.

There are a few counts of this clone. The V call is TRBV4-1, the J call TRBJ2-3, with 8 bases that match TRBD2. The germline V gene has CDR1 MGHRA and CDR2 YSYEKL. Losses at the gene ends were 4 bases for V and 0 bases for J; bases not matched to a gene: 3. This CDR3 is built from 15 residues. CDR3 sequence: CASSPQRGSTDTQYF. In DNA, the CDR3 is TGCGCCAGCAGCCCGCAGCGGGGGAGCACAGATACGCAGTATTTT.

There are a few counts of this clone. The CDR3 protein is CASSAAGGTYEQYF. CDR3 bases: TGTGCCAGCAGCGCGGCGGGAGGGACCTACGAGCAGTACTTC. The chain joins TRBV7-2 to TRBJ2-7; 9 nucleotides line up with TRBD2. The V gene's germline CDR1 is SGHTA and CDR2 FQGNSA. The CDR3 sequence is 14 residues long. The trim removed 5 bases at V and 2 bases at J, leaving 4 bases unmatched.

This clone is labeled large. The chain employs TRBV4-3 and TRBJ1-4, with 7 nucleotides matching TRBD1. This CDR3 comprises 14 residues. V was clipped by 3 bases and J by 8 bases; unmatched bases: 6. Germline V lookup: CDR1 LGHNA, CDR2 YSLEER. CDR3 in amino acids: CASSQDTGDEKLFF. CDR3 bases: TGCGCCAGCAGCCAGGACACAGGGGACGAAAAACTGTTTTTT.

V gene TRBV29-1 combines with J gene TRBJ2-7, with TRBD1 as a possible D gene (6 bases). CDR1 is SQVTM, CDR2 ANQGSEA, per germline. Trimming cost V 5 bases and J 2 bases, with 10 bases left between them. The CDR3 is 12 residues long. DNA for the CDR3: TGCAGCGTTCTCAGGGGAGCCTACGAGCAGTACTTC. Its translation: CSVLRGAYEQYF.

This clone was counted only a few times. This rearrangement joins TRBV6-6 to TRBJ1-5; 12 bases are shared with TRBD1. Unmatched junction bases numbered 6, after V lost 7 bases and J lost 5 bases. The CDR3 extends over 15 amino acids. Germline V gene data show CDR1 as MNHNY and CDR2 as SVGAGI (reference sequence). The CDR3 spells CASTSGTGGDQPQHF. DNA of the CDR3: TGTGCCAGCACCTCCGGGACAGGGGGCGATCAGCCCCAGCATTTT.

This chain links TRBV28 with TRBJ2-7; 11 nucleotides agree with TRBD1. V lost 6 bases, J lost 3 bases, and 7 bases stayed unmatched. Germline CDR1 is MDHEN and CDR2 is SYDVKM. This CDR3 contains 15 residues. CDR3: CASRSPGTGGYEQYF. The DNA for the CDR3 is TGTGCCAGCAGATCTCCCGGGACAGGGGGCTACGAGCAGTACTTC.

V is TRBV18 and J is TRBJ2-7; 9 positions match TRBD1. This CDR3 is 14 amino acids long. CDR1 and CDR2 from the germline V gene are KGHSH and LQKENI. The V and J ends lost 6 bases and 6 bases, in that order; junction bases with no gene match: 9. The CDR3 loop is CASSDRGGPGEQYF. The CDR3 nucleotides are TGTGCCAGCTCCGACAGGGGGGGGCCCGGCGAGCAGTACTTC. The entire variable domain, with the rest obtained from reference TRBV18 and TRBJ2-7, is as follows: NAGVMQNPRHLVRRRGQEARLRCSPMKGHSHVYWYRQLPEEGLKFMVYLQKENIIDESGMPKERFSAEFPKEGPSILRIQQVVRGDSAAYFCASSDRGGPGEQYFGPGTRLTVT.

This clone occurred a few times. The rearrangement links TRBV4-3 to TRBJ2-1, with 11 bases identical to TRBD2. The CDR3 has 16 residues. Germline V CDR1 and CDR2: LGHNA, YSLEER. After removal of 4 bases from V and 1 base from J, the junction contained 3 bases not matched to a gene. The CDR3 DNA reads as TGCGCCAGCAGCCCCACTAGCGGGGGATCCTACAATGAGCAGTTCTTC. This sequence encodes CASSPTSGGSYNEQFF.

This clone was recorded only once. The chain combines TRBV4-2 with TRBJ2-3, with TRBD2 identical over 11 bases. This CDR3 is built from 17 residues. V lost 4 bases to trimming and J lost 2 bases; unmatched junction nucleotides: 8. Germline V gene lookup returns CDR1 LGHNA and CDR2 YNFKEQ. CDR3 in amino acids: CASSPTSGLAVTDTQYF. The CDR3 DNA is TGTGCCAGCAGCCCTACGTCGGGACTAGCGGTCACAGATACGCAGTATTTT.

The chain joins TRBV6-5 to TRBJ2-7, with D possibly called TRBD1 or TRBD2 (5 bases each). Germline CDR1 reads MNHEY; CDR2 reads SVGAGI. This CDR3 region has 13 residues. V was clipped by 10 bases and J by 0 bases, with 13 bases between them. The CDR3: CATRGTSSYEQYF. CDR3 coding DNA: TGTGCCACCCGAGGGACCAGCTCCTACGAGCAGTACTTC.

The V and J genes are TRBV28 and TRBJ2-2, with D tentatively TRBD1 or TRBD2 (5 bases each). Germline V CDR1 and CDR2: MDHEN, SYDVKM. The V end was cut by 6 bases, the J end by 7 bases, with 21 bases between. The CDR3 covers 16 residues. The CDR3 DNA follows: TGTGCCAGCAGGGCCCATATAGGGACCTCCGGCGGGGAGCTGTTTTTT. It translates to CASRAHIGTSGGELFF.

V gene TRBV29-1 combines with J gene TRBJ1-1, with no clear D. V lost 8 bases and J 1 base, leaving 17 bases between the germline ends. Germline V CDR1 and CDR2: SQVTM, ANQGSEA. This CDR3 region has 14 residues. CDR3 residues: CSPTRPPPNTEAFF. The CDR3 DNA is TGCAGCCCTACTCGGCCCCCTCCGAACACTGAAGCTTTCTTT.